A single sample gave rise to the 25 T cell receptor beta chains below, sequenced in a study of T-cell memory formation after mild COVID-19 (dated by TCRdb to about 2021). The library was built by means of 5' RACE. Sequencing took place on an Illumina NovaSeq 6000. TCRdb passed the public sequencing reads through fastp at Q25 and MiXCR, retaining productive beta sequences. CDR3 protein duplicates are merged, each entry listing the most common genes and DNA. In all, the sample holds approximately 100,000 distinct CDR3 sequences, and around 10% of those were seen once. The ten top clones hold 40% of the sample. Input material: PBMCs or a T cell subset sorted from them (not recorded which). The receptors stem from a man younger than 30 who had mild COVID-19 (a few samples of this study predate the infection). The sample titles of this study are shuffled in the database, so cell type and time point are left out; the donor was told from shared clones.

CDR3: CSAVTGLGSPLHF. DNA for the CDR3: TGCAGTGCAGTGACAGGGCTGGGTTCACCCCTCCACTTT. The rearrangement joins TRBV20-1 to TRBJ1-6, with 7 bases that match TRBD1. CDR1 and CDR2 from the germline V gene are DFQATT and SNEGSKA (reference sequence). The J segment lost 9 bases and the V segment lost 6 bases, leaving 8 bases of the junction unmatched. The CDR3 loop spans 13 amino acids.

This clonotype was seen at least ten times. The chain uses TRBV15 and TRBJ2-7; weak D call: TRBD2 (6 bases). Looked up from germline, CDR1 is LNHNV and CDR2 is YYDKDF (reference sequence). The CDR3 spans 15 residues. Trimming took off 3 bases at V and 3 bases at J, with 15 bases between the two ends. The CDR3 is CATSSSGSTIYEQYF. CDR3 DNA: TGTGCCACCAGCAGTAGCGGATCAACGATCTACGAGCAGTACTTC.

This clonotype came up a few times. V and J are TRBV27 and TRBJ2-1; possibly TRBD2 for D (7 bases). This CDR3 region has 15 residues. With 7 bases removed from V and 5 bases from J, the gap between germline ends came to 18 bases. Germline V gene lookup returns CDR1 MNHEY and CDR2 SMNVEV (reference sequence). The CDR3 DNA sequence: TGTGCCAGCAACAAGGGGGGGACAACCAACAATGAGCAGTTCTTC. Translation: CASNKGGTTNNEQFF.

The chain joins TRBV12-3 or TRBV12-4 to TRBJ2-1, with 9 bases lining up with TRBD2. The CDR3 sequence is 15 residues long. V gave up 2 bases and J gave up 8 bases; unmatched junction bases: 7. The CDR3 reads CASSLLGGGGDEQFF. The CDR3 DNA sequence: TGTGCCAGCAGTTTACTTGGCGGGGGGGGTGATGAGCAGTTCTTC.

The chain links TRBV7-9 to TRBJ2-1; D tentatively reads TRBD1 or TRBD2 (5 bases each). Germline-derived CDR1 and CDR2 are SEHNR and FQNEAQ (reference sequence). V gave up 1 base and J gave up 6 bases, with 7 bases separating them. The CDR3 sequence is 13 residues long. CDR3 in amino acids: CASSLGGINEQFF. The DNA of the CDR3 is TGTGCCAGCAGCTTAGGGGGGATCAATGAGCAGTTCTTC.

This clonotype was observed many times. The V call is TRBV7-3, the J call TRBJ1-1, with a weak D call TRBD1 (5 bases). Trimming removed 5 bases at V and 4 bases at J, with 17 bases between. Germline V gene sequence: CDR1 SGHTA, CDR2 FQGTGA. CDR3 size: 15 residues. This CDR3 reads CASSPGSRGTTEAFF. DNA of the CDR3: TGTGCCAGCAGCCCCGGAAGCCGGGGGACCACTGAAGCTTTCTTT.

The chain combines TRBV7-7 with TRBJ2-2; D may be TRBD1 or TRBD2 (5 bases each). V was cut by 5 bases and J by 4 bases, with 14 bases left in between. There are 15 residues in the CDR3. The V gene's germline CDR1 is SSHAT and CDR2 FNYEAQ (reference sequence). The DNA of the CDR3 is TGTGCCAGCAGCCCCGGGGCAATGGGCACCGGGGAGCTGTTTTTT. Its protein is CASSPGAMGTGELFF. The variable domain in full, completed from reference TRBV7-7 and TRBJ2-2, reads GAGVSQSPRYKVTKRGQDVTLRCDPISSHATLYWYQQALGQGPEFLTYFNYEAQPDKSGLPSDRFSAERPEGSISTLTIQRTEQRDSAMYRCASSPGAMGTGELFFGEGSRLTVL.

This clonotype was seen a few times. The J gene is TRBJ2-5, the V gene TRBV4-1; no reliable D call. The germline V gene has CDR1 MGHRA and CDR2 YSYEKL. CDR3 length equals 13 residues. The V gene lost 1 base and the J gene lost 4 bases, with 7 bases spanning the gap. The CDR3 region has the DNA TGCGCCAGCAGCCAAGGGGTCGGAGAGACCCAGTACTTC. Encoded protein: CASSQGVGETQYF.

This clonotype occurred a few times. The chain combines TRBV4-2 with TRBJ2-1; 8 bases map to TRBD2. Germline V CDR1 and CDR2: LGHNA, YNFKEQ. With 3 bases clipped from V and 4 bases from J, the junction kept 5 bases outside the gene matches. The CDR3 contains 15 residues. The CDR3 region is CASSQAVAGYNEQFF. The CDR3 DNA is TGTGCCAGCAGCCAGGCAGTAGCGGGGTACAATGAGCAGTTCTTC.

In its sample, this clonotype was seen many times. The chain's CDR3 is CSVVRNAQETQYF. CDR3 sequence (DNA): TGCAGCGTTGTCAGAAACGCCCAAGAGACCCAGTACTTC. The rearrangement joins TRBV29-1 to TRBJ2-5; D is undetermined. Per the germline V gene, CDR1 is SQVTM and CDR2 is ANQGSEA. The CDR3 is 13 amino acids. Deletions cut 4 bases from V and 1 base from J, with 10 bases between.

J is TRBJ2-2 and V is TRBV28, with a tentative D call TRBD1 (6 bases). Germline V gene sequence: CDR1 MDHEN, CDR2 SYDVKM. The CDR3 sequence is 14 residues long. The germline V and J ends were trimmed by 8 bases and 6 bases, with 16 bases remaining between them. The CDR3 DNA reads as TGTGCCAGCGATACCCAGGGGTGGGCCGGGGAGCTGTTTTTT. Its translation: CASDTQGWAGELFF.

This clonotype showed up many times. This sequence joins TRBV6-5 and TRBJ2-1; 7 bases are a match to TRBD2. The CDR3 sequence is 16 residues long. With V trimmed by 5 bases and J by 4 bases, 11 bases remained unmatched. The germline V gene has CDR1 MNHEY and CDR2 SVGAGI. In DNA, the CDR3 is TGTGCCAGCAGTCAGCTTGGGCGGGGGTCTTACAATGAGCAGTTCTTC. It codes for CASSQLGRGSYNEQFF.

This clonotype was counted ten times or more. The CDR3: CASSDFFLGTYEQYV. The CDR3 coding sequence is TGTGCCAGCAGTGATTTTTTTTTGGGAACCTACGAGCAGTACGTC. The chain joins TRBV6-1 to TRBJ2-7; D uncertain. Germline lookup yields CDR1 MNHNS and CDR2 SASEGT. The V end was cut by 3 bases, the J end by 2 bases, with 14 bases between. CDR3 length: 15 residues.

Only a few counts were recorded for this clonotype. The chain recombines TRBV7-8 with TRBJ1-4; D is unclear. Germline CDR1 is SGHVS and CDR2 is FQNEAQ. The CDR3 extends over 15 amino acids. V was pared by 6 bases and J by 0 bases, with 11 bases between. The CDR3 DNA sequence: TGTGCCAGCAGTCTGGTACGGGCAACTAATGAAAAACTGTTTTTT. This gives the protein CASSLVRATNEKLFF.

The table lists this clonotype with a few counts. The rearrangement uses TRBV7-2 and TRBJ1-1; D not resolved. Trimming stripped 7 bases from V and 11 bases from J, with 26 bases between. CDR3 length: 15 residues. Germline V gene data show CDR1 as SGHTA and CDR2 as FQGNSA. The CDR3: CASTPTGPGSLGAFF. In DNA, the CDR3 is TGTGCCAGCACCCCTACCGGGCCAGGCTCTTTGGGGGCTTTCTTT.

This clonotype has a single count. The chain employs TRBV12-3 or TRBV12-4 and TRBJ2-5, with D possibly being TRBD2 (6 bases). The CDR3 spans 14 residues. Trimming removed 7 bases from V and 7 bases from J, with 19 bases in between. This CDR3 reads CASKALRDFGTQYF. As DNA, the CDR3 is TGTGCCAGCAAAGCCTTACGGGACTTCGGGACCCAGTACTTC.

This clonotype was counted ten times or more. CDR3 protein: CASSLGHPEEQYF. The DNA of the CDR3 is TGTGCCAGCAGCTTAGGCCACCCGGAGGAGCAGTACTTC. The chain links TRBV7-9 to TRBJ2-7, with no clear D. The V end lost 1 base, the J end lost 7 bases, and 11 bases lay between the germline ends. The CDR3 is made up of 13 amino acids. Germline CDR1 and CDR2: SEHNR and FQNEAQ (reference sequence).

At least ten counts were recorded for this clonotype. This chain connects TRBV7-2 to TRBJ2-1; 7 bases map to TRBD1. Germline V lookup: CDR1 SGHTA, CDR2 FQGNSA. The junction had 11 bases not matched to a gene; V was cut back by 6 bases and J by 9 bases. CDR3 length: 14 amino acids. CDR3 in DNA: TGTGCCAGCAGTAGGGGGCCCCCCAGGGGTGAGCAGTTCTTC. The encoded protein is CASSRGPPRGEQFF. Filled out from reference TRBV7-2 and TRBJ2-1, the complete variable domain reads GAGVSQSPSNKVTEKGKDVELRCDPISGHTALYWYRQSLGQGLEFLIYFQGNSAPDKSGLPSDRFSAERTGGSVSTLTIQRTQQEDSAVYLCASSRGPPRGEQFFGPGTRLTVL.

This clonotype was counted a few times. The DNA for the CDR3 is TGTGCCAGCAGTTTATTGAACAGGGTTGAGTCCGAGCAGTACTTC. Amino acids: CASSLLNRVESEQYF. The chain uses TRBV27 and TRBJ2-7; D is possibly TRBD1 (6 bases). The CDR3 covers 15 residues. CDR1 is MNHEY, CDR2 SMNVEV, per germline (reference sequence). The V end was cut by 1 base, the J end by 6 bases, with 16 bases between.

This clonotype has a handful of counts. V and J are TRBV6-2 or TRBV6-3 and TRBJ1-1; no clear D. The length of the CDR3 is 14 residues. Trimming removed 4 bases at V and 6 bases at J, with 15 bases between. Germline loops: CDR1 MNHEY, CDR2 SVGEGT. For the CDR3, the DNA is TGTGCCAGCAGTTTTACACTGGACCCTGCTGAAGCTTTCTTT. Translated, it gives CASSFTLDPAEAFF.

The table lists this clonotype with a few counts. This chain links TRBV6-5 with TRBJ2-1; D possibly corresponds to TRBD1 (6 bases). Trimming took off 4 bases at V and 6 bases at J, with 10 bases between the two ends. CDR1 MNHEY and CDR2 SVGAGI come from the germline V gene. The CDR3 has 13 residues. CDR3 region: CASSLRGSNEQFF. Here the CDR3 DNA reads TGTGCCAGCAGTTTGAGGGGGAGCAATGAGCAGTTCTTC.

This clonotype was seen more than once but under ten times. This chain links TRBV6-5 with TRBJ1-1; D unclear. The CDR3 runs to 13 residues. Looked up from germline, CDR1 is MNHEY and CDR2 is SVGAGI. Trimming removed 11 bases at V and 3 bases at J, with 16 bases between. CDR3 nucleotides: TGTGCCGTCCAGTCGTCGGGTTACACTGAAGCTTTCTTT. It encodes CAVQSSGYTEAFF.

This clonotype was found many times. The V gene is TRBV12-2, the J gene TRBJ2-7. TRBV12-2 is a pseudogene locus. The CDR3 totals 12 residues. The CDR3 DNA reads TGTGCAAGTCGCTTACACTCCTACGAGCAGTACGTC. Translation: CASRLHSYEQYV.

This clonotype was observed a few times. The V and J genes are TRBV4-1 and TRBJ1-1; the D is unclear. Trimming took 1 base from V and 1 from J, leaving 7 bases between them. CDR3 length equals 14 residues. CDR1 MGHRA and CDR2 YSYEKL come from the germline V gene. In nucleotides, the CDR3 is TGCGCCAGCAGCCAAGCGTGGGGGAACACTGAAGCTTTCTTT. It yields the protein CASSQAWGNTEAFF.

The rearrangement joins TRBV7-8 to TRBJ1-2; D is ambiguous. Germline V gives CDR1 SGHVS, CDR2 FQNEAQ. CDR3 length: 13 amino acids. V lost 1 base to trimming and J lost 7 bases, with 10 bases between them. The CDR3 loop reads CASSLEPLGGYTF. The CDR3 DNA sequence: TGTGCCAGCAGCTTAGAACCCTTAGGTGGCTACACCTTC.